This TCR beta chain was identified during a study of blood T cell repertoires in COVID-19. Generated by immunoSEQ multiplex PCR, the TCRdb table keeps only in-frame clones and is missing some. The sample has more than 15,000 clones, around 73% seen once. The receptor was derived from a man in his fifties or sixties with active or convalescent COVID-19. Sequenced material: peripheral blood.

CDR3 residues: CSVVWQEDTEAFF. CDR3 DNA: TGCAGCGTTGTATGGCAGGAGGACACTGAAGCTTTCTTT. The J gene is TRBJ1-1, the V gene TRBV29-1; no reliable D call. Trimming pared 4 bases from V and 3 bases from J, leaving 12 bases between. Germline CDR1 and CDR2: SQVTM and ANQGSEA. The CDR3 spans 13 residues.